Listed below are T cell receptor beta chains from one sample, sequenced in a study of T cell responses to AZD1222 COVID-19 vaccine. Assay used: immunoSEQ multiplex PCR; TCRdb lists only in-frame clones, some missing. The sample lists 80,000 to 100,000 clones, 86% seen once, with 5.6% in the top ten. The source was peripheral blood, collected 28 days after the second AZD1222 dose. The receptors stem from an adult who received the AZD1222 COVID-19 vaccine. Each CDR3 is given with its conserved first and last residue. A D gene is named only where the DNA matches it firmly. Expanded clones get a size class; other rows say once, few or many, or leave the size out.

d_gene	v_gene	j_gene	abundance	CDR3nt	CDR3aa
NA	TRBV3-1/TRBV3-2	TRBJ1-1	NA	TGTGCCAGCAGCCTCCGAATGCGGGCAGCTGAAGCTTTCTTT	CASSLRMRAAEAFF
NA	TRBV18	TRBJ2-5	NA	TGTGCCAGCTCACCACTGGGCAGGGGAGGAGAGACCCAGTACTTC	CASSPLGRGGETQYF
TRBD1	TRBV28	TRBJ1-4	NA	TGTGCCAGCAGAGAGGCCGGGACAGCTAATGAAAAACTGTTTTTT	CASREAGTANEKLFF
NA	TRBV28	TRBJ1-2	NA	TGTGCCAGCAGTTTTGGAGTCAGTATGAACTATGGCTACACCTTC	CASSFGVSMNYGYTF
NA	TRBV7-9	TRBJ1-1	once	TGTGCCAGCAGCCCCATCGGGGGCACTGAAGCTTTCTTT	CASSPIGGTEAFF
NA	TRBV28	TRBJ2-1	NA	TGTGCCAGCCAACAGGGATCCAATGAGCAGTTCTTC	CASQQGSNEQFF
NA	TRBV6-5	TRBJ2-2	once	TGTGCCAGCACGGGGAGGATGAACACCGGGGAGCTGTTTTTT	CASTGRMNTGELFF
TRBD1	TRBV2	TRBJ2-1	NA	TGTGCCAGCAAACGGGACAGCGATGAGCAGTTCTTC	CASKRDSDEQFF
NA	TRBV6-6	TRBJ2-2	NA	TGTGCCAGCAGTCTAGCCCGGGAGAGGACCGGGGAGCTGTTTTTT	CASSLARERTGELFF
TRBD2	TRBV10-3	TRBJ2-7	NA	TGTGCCATCAGACCCGGACTAGCGGGGGGGGAGCAGTACTTC	CAIRPGLAGGEQYF